The source of this T cell receptor (beta chain) is a study of blood T cell repertoires in COVID-19. V gave up 2 bases and J gave up 6 bases, with 13 bases separating them. The CDR3 has 15 residues. Germline lookup yields CDR1 MNHNS and CDR2 SASEGT. Assignment of participants to cohorts was predicated upon participant-reported clinical history. Libraries were prepared by immunoSEQ multiplex PCR; TCRdb keeps only in-frame clonotypes and omits some of them. The table lists approximately 180,000 clones, nearly 90% of them singletons, with under 2.5% in the top ten. Sequenced input: PBMCs or T cells enriched from blood (not recorded which). The gene calls are TRBV6-1 and TRBJ1-4; TRBD1 is a possible D gene (6 bases). The clonotype was recovered from a woman aged 40 to 55 with acute COVID-19. This CDR3 is CASSEFRGSDEKLFF. CDR3 bases: TGTGCCAGCAGTGAATTTAGGGGGAGCGATGAAAAACTGTTTTTT.